This T cell receptor beta chain was sequenced for a study of blood T cell repertoires in COVID-19. Overall study: PBMCs, B-cell-depleted T cells, or T cells were the source of the cDNA or gDNA that made up the material.

Original handling: Amplification from reference gene primers served as the basis for estimated nucleated cell counts. Sequenced by immunoSEQ multiplex PCR; TCRdb stores in-frame clones only, minus some. That table is the source of V, J and clone size, and D and trimming were worked out from the DNA. The data contain roughly 69,000 clones, around 80% of them seen just once; the ten biggest clones take up approximately 4%. Living in roughly 23 US areas, the participants were between 18 and 89 years of age. In assigning cohorts, the study relied on participant-reported clinical history. The CDR3 is 14 residues long. Germline lookup yields CDR1 WNHNN and CDR2 SYGVQD (reference sequence). The V segment lost 6 bases and the J segment 8 bases; nucleotides outside the gene matches: 6.

The chain uses TRBV10-1 and TRBJ2-2; TRBD2 agrees at 10 bases. The clonotype was recovered from a woman between 40 and 55 years old with acute COVID-19. Sequencing input: PBMCs or T cells enriched from blood (not recorded which). CDR3 sequence reads: CASRPGTSDGELFF. In nucleotides, the CDR3 is TGCGCCAGCAGACCCGGGACTAGCGATGGGGAGCTGTTTTTT.